A selection of T cell receptor beta chains follows, all from one sample in a study of T cell repertoires in cytomegalovirus infection. TCRdb redid the calling of the reads with MiXCR, one entry per CDR3 protein. The data contain about 340,000 distinct CDR3 sequences, just under 30% of them singletons. These TCRs' antigens remain unknown. The sample in question was cultured PBMCs, obtained from culture after CMV antigen stimulation. The source of these receptors is a human donor in good health (CMV status not recorded). Some clones in this sample may be carry-over from other donors' samples. CDR3s include the opening cysteine and the closing phenylalanine or tryptophan. The order of the fields is clone size, CDR3 length, V gene, D gene, J gene, CDR3 DNA, CDR3 protein. The D gene is left open where the match is weak. Clone size, where shown, is once, few, many, or a class for clones that have expanded.

abundance: NA; len: 15; v_gene: TRBV4-1; d_gene: NA; j_gene: TRBJ2-3; CDR3nt: TGTGCCAGCAGCCAAGATGGGGACCTCCTGGGTACGCAGTATTTT; CDR3aa: CASSQDGDLLGTQYF
abundance: NA; len: 15; v_gene: TRBV20-1; d_gene: NA; j_gene: TRBJ2-7; CDR3nt: TGCAGTGCTAGACCCTTGGCTAGCACCCGCTACGAGCAGTACTTC; CDR3aa: CSARPLASTRYEQYF
abundance: NA; len: 13; v_gene: TRBV6-8; d_gene: NA; j_gene: TRBJ2-7; CDR3nt: TGTGCCAGCAGTTACTATCGCGGCTACGAGCAGTACTTC; CDR3aa: CASSYYRGYEQYF
abundance: NA; len: 15; v_gene: TRBV7-9; d_gene: NA; j_gene: TRBJ2-7; CDR3nt: TGTGCCAGCAGCTTAGACAGGCTAAGCTCCTACGAGCAGTACTTC; CDR3aa: CASSLDRLSSYEQYF
abundance: many; len: 15; v_gene: TRBV7-8; d_gene: TRBD1; j_gene: TRBJ2-1; CDR3nt: TGTGCCAGCAGCTTATACAGGGGATCCTACAATGAGCAGTTCTTC; CDR3aa: CASSLYRGSYNEQFF
abundance: few; len: 14; v_gene: TRBV20-1; d_gene: NA; j_gene: TRBJ2-7; CDR3nt: TGCAGTGCTCCCCCGGTGTTCGGGTCCGGCGAGCAGTACTTC; CDR3aa: CSAPPVFGSGEQYF
abundance: NA; len: 15; v_gene: TRBV20-1; d_gene: NA; j_gene: TRBJ1-3; CDR3nt: TGCAGTGCTAGAGACCCGGGCCTCGCAGGGGACACCATATATTTT; CDR3aa: CSARDPGLAGDTIYF
abundance: NA; len: 15; v_gene: TRBV11-2; d_gene: TRBD1; j_gene: TRBJ2-5; CDR3nt: TGTGCCAGCAGCTCCTCAACGGACAGGGGAGAGACCCAGTACTTC; CDR3aa: CASSSSTDRGETQYF
abundance: NA; len: 14; v_gene: TRBV7-8; d_gene: NA; j_gene: TRBJ1-1; CDR3nt: TGTGCCAGCAGCTTAATGATCGGGGGGCGCGAAGCTTTCTTT; CDR3aa: CASSLMIGGREAFF
abundance: NA; len: 15; v_gene: TRBV11-1; d_gene: NA; j_gene: TRBJ2-2; CDR3nt: TGTGCCAGCAGCCGAGGGCGAATAACAGGGCAGGCGCTGTTTTTT; CDR3aa: CASSRGRITGQALFF
abundance: many; len: 14; v_gene: TRBV7-8; d_gene: NA; j_gene: TRBJ2-5; CDR3nt: TGTGCCAGCAGCTTAGCTACACAGCAAGAGACCCAGTACTTC; CDR3aa: CASSLATQQETQYF
abundance: NA; len: 14; v_gene: TRBV12-3/TRBV12-4; d_gene: NA; j_gene: TRBJ1-3; CDR3nt: TGTGCCAGCAGTTTTGCCAGAGCTGGAAACACCATATATTTT; CDR3aa: CASSFARAGNTIYF
abundance: many; len: 12; v_gene: TRBV2; d_gene: NA; j_gene: TRBJ2-2; CDR3nt: TGTGCCAGCAGTGACGACACCGGGGAGCTGTTTTTT; CDR3aa: CASSDDTGELFF
abundance: NA; len: 15; v_gene: TRBV12-3/TRBV12-4; d_gene: TRBD2; j_gene: TRBJ2-3; CDR3nt: TGTGCCAGCAGGCCTAGCGGGAGGGGTACAGATACGCAGTATTTT; CDR3aa: CASRPSGRGTDTQYF
abundance: NA; len: 12; v_gene: TRBV20-1; d_gene: TRBD1; j_gene: TRBJ1-2; CDR3nt: TGCAGTGCTCCCCGGACAGGGGGCGAGCACACCTTC; CDR3aa: CSAPRTGGEHTF
abundance: many; len: 15; v_gene: TRBV19; d_gene: NA; j_gene: TRBJ1-5; CDR3nt: TGTGCCAGTAGTTGGAAACCTAGGAGCAATCAGCCCCAGCATTTT; CDR3aa: CASSWKPRSNQPQHF
abundance: many; len: 15; v_gene: TRBV25-1; d_gene: TRBD2; j_gene: TRBJ2-1; CDR3nt: TGTGCCAGCAGTTCGGGACTAGCGGGATCAGATGAGCAGTTCTTC; CDR3aa: CASSSGLAGSDEQFF
abundance: NA; len: 12; v_gene: TRBV19; d_gene: NA; j_gene: TRBJ1-5; CDR3nt: TGTGCCAGTAGTGGCCTTCGTCAGCCCCAGCATTTT; CDR3aa: CASSGLRQPQHF
abundance: NA; len: 13; v_gene: TRBV9; d_gene: NA; j_gene: TRBJ1-5; CDR3nt: TGTGCCAGCAGCGTAGATGAGGCTCAGCCCCAGCATTTT; CDR3aa: CASSVDEAQPQHF
abundance: NA; len: 13; v_gene: TRBV12-3/TRBV12-4; d_gene: TRBD1; j_gene: TRBJ1-2; CDR3nt: TGTGCCAGCAGCTCCCAGACAGGGCCTGGCTACACCTTC; CDR3aa: CASSSQTGPGYTF
abundance: many; len: 14; v_gene: TRBV7-3; d_gene: NA; j_gene: TRBJ2-3; CDR3nt: TGTGCCAGCAGCGCGGACTGGCGCACAGATACGCAGTATTTT; CDR3aa: CASSADWRTDTQYF
abundance: many; len: 15; v_gene: TRBV19; d_gene: NA; j_gene: TRBJ1-1; CDR3nt: TGTGCCAGTGACCAGGGCTCACTAATGAACACTGAAGCTTTCTTT; CDR3aa: CASDQGSLMNTEAFF
abundance: NA; len: 16; v_gene: TRBV20-1; d_gene: NA; j_gene: TRBJ2-3; CDR3nt: TGCAGTGCTAGCGCAGGAAGGAACAGCCCCACAGATACGCAGTATTTT; CDR3aa: CSASAGRNSPTDTQYF
abundance: NA; len: 16; v_gene: TRBV29-1; d_gene: TRBD2; j_gene: TRBJ2-2; CDR3nt: TGCAGCGCCCGACTAGCGGGGGGGCCCATCACCGGGGAGCTGTTTTTT; CDR3aa: CSARLAGGPITGELFF
abundance: many; len: 14; v_gene: TRBV7-3; d_gene: NA; j_gene: TRBJ2-6; CDR3nt: TGTGCCAGCAGCCAAGGCTCTGGGGCCAACGTCCTGACTTTC; CDR3aa: CASSQGSGANVLTF
abundance: NA; len: 18; v_gene: TRBV4-1; d_gene: NA; j_gene: TRBJ2-3; CDR3nt: TGCGCCAGCAGCCAAGATGGTCGAAGGGGAGCAAGCACAGATACGCAGTATTTT; CDR3aa: CASSQDGRRGASTDTQYF
abundance: NA; len: 19; v_gene: TRBV20-1; d_gene: TRBD2; j_gene: TRBJ2-5; CDR3nt: TGCAGTGCTAGAGCCCAACTAGCGGGAGTGCGTAAGGGTAGAGAGACCCAGTACTTC; CDR3aa: CSARAQLAGVRKGRETQYF
abundance: NA; len: 19; v_gene: TRBV11-2; d_gene: NA; j_gene: TRBJ1-2; CDR3nt: TGTGCCAGCAGCTTTCCCGTTTTAGACTCCGGCGTGGTCGGCTATGGCTACACCTTC; CDR3aa: CASSFPVLDSGVVGYGYTF
abundance: NA; len: 14; v_gene: TRBV5-6; d_gene: NA; j_gene: TRBJ2-7; CDR3nt: TGTGCCAGCAGCTTCCGACTACTCCTCAACGAGCAGTACTTC; CDR3aa: CASSFRLLLNEQYF
abundance: NA; len: 15; v_gene: TRBV12-5; d_gene: NA; j_gene: TRBJ2-1; CDR3nt: TGTGCTAGTGGCTCCGGGGGCGCCACCTACAATGAGCAGTTCTTC; CDR3aa: CASGSGGATYNEQFF
abundance: few; len: 13; v_gene: TRBV19; d_gene: NA; j_gene: TRBJ1-1; CDR3nt: TGTGCCAGTACCCTCACAGGGCGGACTGAAGCTTTCTTT; CDR3aa: CASTLTGRTEAFF
abundance: NA; len: 13; v_gene: TRBV29-1; d_gene: NA; j_gene: TRBJ1-2; CDR3nt: TGCAGCGTTGAAATGCAGGGCGGCTATGGCTACACCTTC; CDR3aa: CSVEMQGGYGYTF
abundance: NA; len: 13; v_gene: TRBV7-2; d_gene: NA; j_gene: TRBJ1-2; CDR3nt: TGTGCCAGCAGCTTAGACAGGCCCTATGGCTACACCTTC; CDR3aa: CASSLDRPYGYTF
abundance: NA; len: 14; v_gene: TRBV12-3/TRBV12-4; d_gene: NA; j_gene: TRBJ1-2; CDR3nt: TGTGCCAGCAGTCTCAGACAAAAGGCGGGGGGCTACACCTTC; CDR3aa: CASSLRQKAGGYTF
abundance: many; len: 13; v_gene: TRBV7-2; d_gene: TRBD2; j_gene: TRBJ2-7; CDR3nt: TGTGCCAGCAGCGAAAACATAGCGGGCGAGCAGTACTTC; CDR3aa: CASSENIAGEQYF
abundance: NA; len: 12; v_gene: TRBV7-9; d_gene: NA; j_gene: TRBJ2-1; CDR3nt: TGTGCCAGCCCCAAGGGCACAAATGAGCAGTTCTTC; CDR3aa: CASPKGTNEQFF